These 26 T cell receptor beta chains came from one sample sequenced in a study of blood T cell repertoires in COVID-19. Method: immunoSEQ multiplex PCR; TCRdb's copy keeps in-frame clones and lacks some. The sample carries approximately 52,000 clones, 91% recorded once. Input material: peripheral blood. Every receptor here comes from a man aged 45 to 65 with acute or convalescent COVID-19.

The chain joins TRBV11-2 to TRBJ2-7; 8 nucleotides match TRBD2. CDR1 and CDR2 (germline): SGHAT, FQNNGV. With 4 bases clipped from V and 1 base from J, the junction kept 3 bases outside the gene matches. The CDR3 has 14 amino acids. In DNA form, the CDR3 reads TGTGCCAGCAGCTCGTTAGCGGGATCCTACGAGCAGTACTTC. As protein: CASSSLAGSYEQYF.

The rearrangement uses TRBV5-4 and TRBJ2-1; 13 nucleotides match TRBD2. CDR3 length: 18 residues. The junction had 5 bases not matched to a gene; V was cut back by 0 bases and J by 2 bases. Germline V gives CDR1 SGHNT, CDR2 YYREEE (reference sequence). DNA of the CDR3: TGTGCCAGCAGCTTGGGACTAGCGGGGGGACCGGCCTACAATGAGCAGTTCTTC. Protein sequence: CASSLGLAGGPAYNEQFF.

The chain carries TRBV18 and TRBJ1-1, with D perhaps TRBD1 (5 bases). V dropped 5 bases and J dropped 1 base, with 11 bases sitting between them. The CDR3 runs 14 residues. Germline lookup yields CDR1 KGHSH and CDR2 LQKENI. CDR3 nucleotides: TGTGCCAGCTCAAAGACAGAAGAGAACACTGAAGCTTTCTTT. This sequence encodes CASSKTEENTEAFF.

CDR3 sequence reads: CASSFLAGGTGELFF. CDR3 coding DNA: TGCGCCAGCAGCTTTCTAGCGGGGGGGACCGGGGAGCTGTTTTTT. The chain links TRBV5-1 to TRBJ2-2; 12 bases are shared with TRBD2. Germline assignment: CDR1 SGHRS and CDR2 YFSETQ. The CDR3 is 15 residues long. J was trimmed by 5 bases and V by 2 bases; bases with no gene match: 1.

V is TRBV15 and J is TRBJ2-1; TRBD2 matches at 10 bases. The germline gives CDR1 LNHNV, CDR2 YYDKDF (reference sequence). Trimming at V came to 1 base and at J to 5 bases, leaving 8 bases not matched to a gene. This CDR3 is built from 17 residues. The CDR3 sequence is CATSRGFIAGGDNEQFF. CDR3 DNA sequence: TGTGCCACCAGCAGAGGATTCATAGCGGGGGGCGACAATGAGCAGTTCTTC.

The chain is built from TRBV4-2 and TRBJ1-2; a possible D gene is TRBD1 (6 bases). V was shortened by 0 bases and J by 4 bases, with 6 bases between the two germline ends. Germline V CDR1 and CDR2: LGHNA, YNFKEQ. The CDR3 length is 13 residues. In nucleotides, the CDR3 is TGTGCCAGCAGCCAAGAAGGGGGCTATGGCTACACCTTC. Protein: CASSQEGGYGYTF.

CDR3 amino acids: CASSIGGDTDTQYF. CDR3 sequence (DNA): TGCGCCAGCAGCATCGGTGGAGACACAGATACGCAGTATTTT. The V call is TRBV5-1, the J call TRBJ2-3; D gene uncertain. The CDR3 is 14 amino acids. The germline CDR1 and CDR2 sequences are SGHRS and YFSETQ. Trimming removed 4 bases from V and 2 bases from J, with 11 bases in between.

CDR3 loop: CASSFGPRYEQYF. The DNA of the CDR3 is TGTGCCAGCAGCTTTGGCCCACGCTACGAGCAGTACTTC. This chain uses TRBV5-6 with TRBJ2-7; D is unclear. V shed 2 bases and J shed 3 bases, with 9 bases lying between them. Germline CDR1 SGHDT, CDR2 YYEEEE. The CDR3 is 13 residues long.

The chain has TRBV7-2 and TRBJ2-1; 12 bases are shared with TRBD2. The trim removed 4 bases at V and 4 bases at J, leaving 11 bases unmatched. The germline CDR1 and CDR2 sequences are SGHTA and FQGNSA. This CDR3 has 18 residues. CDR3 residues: CASSSSGLAGSGYNEQFF. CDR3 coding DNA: TGTGCCAGCAGCTCTAGTGGACTAGCGGGGAGCGGATACAATGAGCAGTTCTTC.

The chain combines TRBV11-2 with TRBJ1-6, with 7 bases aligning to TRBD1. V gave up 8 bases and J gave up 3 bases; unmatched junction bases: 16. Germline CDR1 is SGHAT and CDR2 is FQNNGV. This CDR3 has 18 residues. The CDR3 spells CASDNNPPGQHYNSPLHF. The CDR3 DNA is TGTGCCAGCGATAACAATCCCCCGGGACAGCACTATAATTCACCCCTCCACTTT.

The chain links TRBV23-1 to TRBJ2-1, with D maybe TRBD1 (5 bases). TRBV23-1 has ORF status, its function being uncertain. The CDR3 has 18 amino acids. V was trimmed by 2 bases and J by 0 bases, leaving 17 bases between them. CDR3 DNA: TGCGCCAGCAGTCAAGAAAATGACAGTCCCATCTCCTACAATGAGCAGTTCTTC. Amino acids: CASSQENDSPISYNEQFF.

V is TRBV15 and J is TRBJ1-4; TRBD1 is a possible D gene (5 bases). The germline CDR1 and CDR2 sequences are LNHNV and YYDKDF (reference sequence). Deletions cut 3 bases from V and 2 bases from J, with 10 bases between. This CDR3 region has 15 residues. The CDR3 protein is CATSRNQGTNEKLFF. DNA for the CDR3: TGTGCCACCAGCAGGAATCAGGGCACTAATGAAAAACTGTTTTTT.

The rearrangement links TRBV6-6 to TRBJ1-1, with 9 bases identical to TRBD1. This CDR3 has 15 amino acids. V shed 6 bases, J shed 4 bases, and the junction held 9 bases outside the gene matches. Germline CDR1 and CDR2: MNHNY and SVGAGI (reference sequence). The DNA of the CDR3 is TGTGCCAGCAGCTTCGGAACAGGGGGCCTCACTGAAGCTTTCTTT. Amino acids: CASSFGTGGLTEAFF.

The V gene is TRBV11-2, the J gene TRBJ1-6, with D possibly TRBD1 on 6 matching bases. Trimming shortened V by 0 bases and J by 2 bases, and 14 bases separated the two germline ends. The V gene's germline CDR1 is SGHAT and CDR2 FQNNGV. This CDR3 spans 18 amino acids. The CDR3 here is CASSLDPLTGTYNSPLHF. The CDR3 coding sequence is TGTGCCAGCAGCTTAGATCCGTTAACAGGGACCTATAATTCACCCCTCCACTTT.

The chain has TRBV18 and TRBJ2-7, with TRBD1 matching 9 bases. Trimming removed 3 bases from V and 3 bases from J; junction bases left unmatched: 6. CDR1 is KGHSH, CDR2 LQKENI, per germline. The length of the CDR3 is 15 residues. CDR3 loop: CASSPSGTGHYEQYF. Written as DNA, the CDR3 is TGTGCCAGCTCACCGTCCGGGACAGGGCACTACGAGCAGTACTTC.

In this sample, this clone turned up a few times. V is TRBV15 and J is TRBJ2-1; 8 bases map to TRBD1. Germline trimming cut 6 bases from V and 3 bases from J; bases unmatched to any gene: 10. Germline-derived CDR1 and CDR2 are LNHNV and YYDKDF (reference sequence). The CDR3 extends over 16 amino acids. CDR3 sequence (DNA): TGTGCCACCAGGGTAACAGGGGGAGACCTCTACAATGAGCAGTTCTTC. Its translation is CATRVTGGDLYNEQFF.

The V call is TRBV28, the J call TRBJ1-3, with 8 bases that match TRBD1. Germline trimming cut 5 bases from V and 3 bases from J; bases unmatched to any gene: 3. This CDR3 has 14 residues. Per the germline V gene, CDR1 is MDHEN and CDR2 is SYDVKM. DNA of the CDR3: TGTGCCAGCAGTGGACAGGGCGTTGGAAACACCATATATTTT. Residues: CASSGQGVGNTIYF.

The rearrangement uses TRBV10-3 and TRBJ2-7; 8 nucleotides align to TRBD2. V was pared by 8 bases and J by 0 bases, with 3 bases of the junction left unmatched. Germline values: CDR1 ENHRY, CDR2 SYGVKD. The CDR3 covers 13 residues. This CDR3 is CAIREGPSYEQYF. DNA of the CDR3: TGTGCCATCCGGGAGGGTCCCTCCTACGAGCAGTACTTC.

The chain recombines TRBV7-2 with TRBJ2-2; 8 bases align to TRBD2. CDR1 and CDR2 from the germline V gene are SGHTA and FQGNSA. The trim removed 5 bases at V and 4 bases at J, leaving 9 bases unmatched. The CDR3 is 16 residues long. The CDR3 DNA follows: TGTGCCAGCAGCGCTCGGGGGGGCCGCGGCACCGGGGAGCTGTTTTTT. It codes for CASSARGGRGTGELFF.

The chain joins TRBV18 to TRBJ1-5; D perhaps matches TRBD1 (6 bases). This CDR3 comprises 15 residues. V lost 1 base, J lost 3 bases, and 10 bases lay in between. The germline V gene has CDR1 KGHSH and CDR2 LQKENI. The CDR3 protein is CASSPQGQLNQPQHF. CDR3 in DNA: TGTGCCAGCTCACCACAAGGACAGCTCAATCAGCCCCAGCATTTT. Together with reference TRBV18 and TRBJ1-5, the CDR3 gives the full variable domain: NAGVMQNPRHLVRRRGQEARLRCSPMKGHSHVYWYRQLPEEGLKFMVYLQKENIIDESGMPKERFSAEFPKEGPSILRIQQVVRGDSAAYFCASSPQGQLNQPQHFGDGTRLSIL.

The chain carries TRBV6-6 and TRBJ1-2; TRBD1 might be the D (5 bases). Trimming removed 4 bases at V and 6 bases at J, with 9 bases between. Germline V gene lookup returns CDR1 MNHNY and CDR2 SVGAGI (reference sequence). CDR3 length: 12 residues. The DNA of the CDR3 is TGTGCCAGCAGTTCCAGGGAAAATGGCTACACCTTC. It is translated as CASSSRENGYTF.

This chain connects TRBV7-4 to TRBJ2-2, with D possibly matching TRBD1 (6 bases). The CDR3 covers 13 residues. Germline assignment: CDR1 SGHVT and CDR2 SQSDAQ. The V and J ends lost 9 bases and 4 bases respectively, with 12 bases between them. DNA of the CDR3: TGTGCCAGGACGGGACACTGCACCGGGGAGCTGTTTTTT. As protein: CARTGHCTGELFF.

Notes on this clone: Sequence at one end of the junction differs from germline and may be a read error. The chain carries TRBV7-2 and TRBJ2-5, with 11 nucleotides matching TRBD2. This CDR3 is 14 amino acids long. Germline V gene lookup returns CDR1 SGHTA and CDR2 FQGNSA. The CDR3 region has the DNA TGTGCCAGCAGATTAGCGGGGGGGCAAGAGACCCAGTACTTC. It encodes CASRLAGGQETQYF. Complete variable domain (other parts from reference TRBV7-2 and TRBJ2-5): GAGVSQSPSNKVTEKGKDVELRCDPISGHTALYWYRQSLGQGLEFLIYFQGNSAPDKSGLPSDRFSAERTGGSVSTLTIQRTQQEDSAVYLCASRLAGGQETQYFGPGTRLLVL.

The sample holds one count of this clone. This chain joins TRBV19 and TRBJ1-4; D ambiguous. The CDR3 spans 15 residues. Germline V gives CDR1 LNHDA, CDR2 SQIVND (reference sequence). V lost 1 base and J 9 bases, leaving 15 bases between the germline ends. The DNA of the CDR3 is TGTGCCAGTAGTATAGCGGGAGGATCTCGTAAAAAACTGTTTTTT. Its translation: CASSIAGGSRKKLFF.

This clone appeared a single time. The CDR3 DNA reads as TGTGCCAGCAGCATGACAGGGAACACTGAAGCTTTCTTT. Its translation: CASSMTGNTEAFF. This rearrangement joins TRBV5-4 to TRBJ1-1; perhaps TRBD1 as D (6 bases). The germline gives CDR1 SGHNT, CDR2 YYREEE (reference sequence). The germline V and J ends were trimmed by 4 bases and 1 base, with 8 bases remaining between them. CDR3 length: 13 residues. Using reference TRBV5-4 and TRBJ1-1 for the parts outside the CDR3, the full variable domain is ETGVTQSPTHLIKTRGQQVTLRCSSQSGHNTVSWYQQALGQGPQFIFQYYREEENGRGNFPPRFSGLQFPNYSSELNVNALELDDSALYLCASSMTGNTEAFFGQGTRLTVV.

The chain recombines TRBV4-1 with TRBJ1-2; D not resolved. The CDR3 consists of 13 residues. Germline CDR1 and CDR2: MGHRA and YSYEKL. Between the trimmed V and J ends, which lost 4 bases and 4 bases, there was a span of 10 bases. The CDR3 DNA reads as TGCGCCAGCAGCCGGGGAGGAGCCTATGGCTACACCTTC. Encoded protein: CASSRGGAYGYTF.